These 32 T cell receptor beta chains came from one sample sequenced in a study of technical replicates of blood from a few donors. Data came from immunoSEQ multiplex PCR; TCRdb stores just in-frame clones and leaves some out. The repertoire holds more than 70,000 clones, with approximately 97% as singletons. The sequenced material came from T cells isolated from PBMCs. The source of these receptors is a human donor in good health.

This clone appeared once. The chain joins TRBV2 to TRBJ1-1; TRBD1 matches 8 bases. Germline CDR1 reads SNHLY; CDR2 reads FYNNEI. This CDR3 spans 14 amino acids. J was trimmed by 4 bases and V by 5 bases; bases with no gene match: 6. The CDR3 coding sequence is TGTGCCAGCAGTTATAATACAGGGGGCACTGAAGCTTTCTTT. Encoded protein: CASSYNTGGTEAFF.

This rearrangement joins TRBV18 to TRBJ1-5; D might be TRBD1 (5 bases). The CDR3 sequence is 13 residues long. The germline gives CDR1 KGHSH, CDR2 LQKENI. Trimming removed 3 bases from V and 5 bases from J, with 8 bases in between. This chain's CDR3 is CASSPFRDQPQHF. In DNA, the CDR3 is TGTGCCAGCTCACCTTTCAGGGATCAGCCCCAGCATTTT.

This sequence joins TRBV11-3 and TRBJ1-1; a weak D match, TRBD1 (5 bases). CDR3 length: 14 residues. Germline lookup yields CDR1 SGHNT and CDR2 YENEEA. The V gene lost 7 bases and the J gene lost 1 base, with 13 bases spanning the gap. In DNA form, the CDR3 reads TGTGCCAGCACTGAAGCGGGGGGGAACACTGAAGCTTTCTTT. Translation gives CASTEAGGNTEAFF. Full variable domain (remainder filled in from reference TRBV11-3 and TRBJ1-1): EAGVVQSPRYKIIEKKQPVAFWCNPISGHNTLYWYLQNLGQGPELLIRYENEEAVDDSQLPKDRFSAERLKGVDSTLKIQPAELGDSAVYLCASTEAGGNTEAFFGQGTRLTVV.

V usage is TRBV2 and J usage is TRBJ2-3; the D gene is possibly TRBD1 (5 bases). Between the trimmed V and J ends, which lost 7 bases and 3 bases, there was a span of 17 bases. The V gene's germline CDR1 is SNHLY and CDR2 FYNNEI. The CDR3 totals 15 residues. The DNA of the CDR3 is TGTGCCAGCACCCGACAGTCAATGGTGACAGATACGCAGTATTTT. It translates to CASTRQSMVTDTQYF.

This clone appeared a single time. The chain uses TRBV4-1 and TRBJ2-3, with 7 bases aligning to TRBD2. The germline V gene encodes CDR1 MGHRA and CDR2 YSYEKL. V gave up 1 base and J gave up 5 bases; unmatched junction bases: 3. CDR3 length equals 14 residues. The CDR3 DNA follows: TGCGCCAGCAGCCAAGTCGCGGGGGAAGATACGCAGTATTTT. Amino acid sequence: CASSQVAGEDTQYF.

The DNA for the CDR3 is TGTGCCAGCAGCCCCTGGGGACAGGTGAATTCACCCCTCCACTTT. It specifies CASSPWGQVNSPLHF. The genes are TRBV9 and TRBJ1-6; TRBD1 matches 8 bases. The CDR3 is 15 amino acids. With V trimmed by 4 bases and J by 7 bases, 7 bases remained unmatched. Germline CDR1 SGDLS, CDR2 YYNGEE.

The chain links TRBV15 to TRBJ2-1; 8 bases map to TRBD1. Germline-derived CDR1 and CDR2 are LNHNV and YYDKDF (reference sequence). This CDR3 contains 14 residues. The trim removed 1 base at V and 4 bases at J, leaving 0 bases unmatched. The CDR3 DNA sequence: TGTGCCACCAGCAGAGGGACAGGGTACAATGAGCAGTTCTTC. Its protein is CATSRGTGYNEQFF.

J is TRBJ2-7 and V is TRBV9; TRBD1 is a possible D gene (6 bases). The CDR3 length is 16 residues. V lost 0 bases, J lost 3 bases, and 16 bases lay in between. Per germline, CDR1 SGDLS and CDR2 YYNGEE. This CDR3 reads CASSVGGLGAIYEQYF. The CDR3 DNA sequence: TGTGCCAGCAGCGTAGGCGGGTTGGGGGCCATCTACGAGCAGTACTTC.

The gene calls are TRBV5-1 and TRBJ2-1, with 9 bases identical to TRBD2. Losses at the gene ends were 4 bases for V and 0 bases for J; bases not matched to a gene: 5. Germline CDR1 and CDR2: SGHRS and YFSETQ. The CDR3 is made up of 16 amino acids. In DNA, the CDR3 is TGCGCCAGCAGCCTGCTTAGCGGGAGCTCCTACAATGAGCAGTTCTTC. The encoded protein is CASSLLSGSSYNEQFF.

The V call is TRBV20-1, the J call TRBJ2-5; D uncertain. The CDR3 loop spans 11 amino acids. The germline V gene has CDR1 DFQATT and CDR2 SNEGSKA (reference sequence). V dropped 3 bases and J dropped 5 bases, with 7 bases sitting between them. CDR3 DNA sequence: TGCAGTGCTAGCCCCCAGGAGACCCAGTACTTC. Protein product: CSASPQETQYF.

The table lists this clone with a count of one. The gene calls are TRBV6-1 and TRBJ1-3; 7 positions agree with TRBD1. V was clipped by 1 base and J by 5 bases; unmatched bases: 2. CDR1 is MNHNS, CDR2 SASEGT, per germline. This CDR3 is 14 amino acids long. CDR3 sequence: CASSEGTGRNTIYF. In DNA form, the CDR3 reads TGTGCCAGCAGTGAAGGGACAGGACGAAACACCATATATTTT.

The rearrangement uses TRBV5-1 and TRBJ1-2; a possible D gene is TRBD1 (5 bases). Germline lookup yields CDR1 SGHRS and CDR2 YFSETQ. V gave up 0 bases and J gave up 5 bases, with 11 bases separating them. The CDR3 extends over 14 amino acids. CDR3 DNA: TGCGCCAGCAGCTTGGGACAGTCAGAGTATGGCTACACCTTC. Its translation: CASSLGQSEYGYTF.

The chain links TRBV15 to TRBJ1-2; 8 bases are shared with TRBD1. With 1 base clipped from V and 6 bases from J, the junction kept 10 bases outside the gene matches. CDR1 is LNHNV, CDR2 YYDKDF, per germline (reference sequence). The CDR3 consists of 16 residues. CDR3 loop: CATSRGAGGARDGYTF. CDR3 DNA: TGTGCCACCAGCAGAGGCGCAGGGGGCGCAAGGGATGGCTACACCTTC.

V and J are TRBV11-2 and TRBJ2-5; a possible D gene is TRBD1 (6 bases). The CDR3 loop spans 14 amino acids. Germline CDR1 and CDR2: SGHAT and FQNNGV. V lost 3 bases to trimming and J lost 0 bases, with 8 bases between them. DNA for the CDR3: TGTGCCAGCAGCTTGGACAGTTACCAAGAGACCCAGTACTTC. It specifies CASSLDSYQETQYF.

J is TRBJ1-4 and V is TRBV28; 7 bases agree with TRBD1. With V trimmed by 3 bases and J by 4 bases, 5 bases remained unmatched. CDR1 MDHEN and CDR2 SYDVKM come from the germline V gene. There are 15 residues in the CDR3. The CDR3 is CASSFWDSSNEKLFF. The CDR3 DNA sequence: TGTGCCAGCAGTTTTTGGGACAGTAGTAATGAAAAACTGTTTTTT.

The chain couples TRBV28 to TRBJ1-1, with 8 bases identical to TRBD1. Losses at the gene ends were 5 bases for V and 1 base for J; bases not matched to a gene: 9. Germline CDR1 and CDR2: MDHEN and SYDVKM. This CDR3 comprises 16 residues. The CDR3 DNA reads TGTGCCAGCAGTGAACTACCAGGGGGCCAGAACACTGAAGCTTTCTTT. Translation gives CASSELPGGQNTEAFF. The full variable domain, in which reference TRBV28 and TRBJ1-1 provide the parts outside the CDR3, is DVKVTQSSRYLVKRTGEKVFLECVQDMDHENMFWYRQDPGLGLRLIYFSYDVKMKEKGDIPEGYSVSREKKERFSLILESASTNQTSMYLCASSELPGGQNTEAFFGQGTRLTVV.

Details on this clone: The sample has other DNA sequences that encode this CDR3 too. The chain uses TRBV5-6 and TRBJ1-3, with TRBD1 identical over 7 bases. The germline V gene encodes CDR1 SGHDT and CDR2 YYEEEE. The CDR3 runs to 15 residues. J was trimmed by 3 bases and V by 1 base; bases with no gene match: 4. CDR3 amino acids: CASSLLDRDGNTIYF. The CDR3 DNA follows: TGTGCCAGCAGCTTGTTAGACAGGGATGGAAACACCATATATTTT. Variable domain in full (rest from reference TRBV5-6 and TRBJ1-3): DAGVTQSPTHLIKTRGQQVTLRCSPKSGHDTVSWYQQALGQGPQFIFQYYEEEERQRGNFPDRFSGHQFPNYSSELNVNALLLGDSALYLCASSLLDRDGNTIYFGEGSWLTVV.

The gene calls are TRBV11-3 and TRBJ2-1; tentatively, D is TRBD2 (5 bases). The CDR3 contains 12 residues. Trimming removed 5 bases from V and 7 bases from J, with 9 bases in between. Germline V gene sequence: CDR1 SGHNT, CDR2 YENEEA. For the CDR3, the DNA is TGTGCCAGCAGCCCTGGGGAGAATGAGCAGTTCTTC. Translated, it gives CASSPGENEQFF.

The rearrangement joins TRBV2 to TRBJ2-1, with TRBD2 identical over 7 bases. The length of the CDR3 is 15 residues. Germline lookup yields CDR1 SNHLY and CDR2 FYNNEI. V dropped 6 bases and J dropped 4; count of bases not matched to a gene: 9. CDR3 sequence (DNA): TGTGCCAGCAGGGCCAGCGGGGCGGAATACAATGAGCAGTTCTTC. This codes for CASRASGAEYNEQFF.

This clone has just one count. This chain links TRBV6-1 with TRBJ1-2; a weak D match, TRBD1 (6 bases). The V end was cut by 11 bases, the J end by 4 bases, with 23 bases between. This CDR3 is built from 15 residues. CDR1 MNHNS and CDR2 SASEGT come from the germline V gene. CDR3 protein: CAGNTGTRNIYGYTF. CDR3 in DNA: TGTGCCGGGAATACCGGGACAAGAAATATCTATGGCTACACCTTC.

The gene calls are TRBV28 and TRBJ1-4; D remains unclear. Trimming shortened V by 2 bases and J by 4 bases, and 8 bases separated the two germline ends. The CDR3 runs 14 residues. CDR1 is MDHEN, CDR2 SYDVKM, per germline. The CDR3 spells CASSLGQLNEKLFF. CDR3 DNA sequence: TGTGCCAGCAGTTTAGGGCAGCTTAATGAAAAACTGTTTTTT.

The chain uses TRBV27 and TRBJ2-3; the match to TRBD2 covers 10 bases. This CDR3 is built from 16 residues. The junction had 9 bases not matched to a gene; V was cut back by 5 bases and J by 4 bases. In germline, CDR1 is MNHEY, CDR2 SMNVEV (reference sequence). This chain's CDR3 is CASSTYLAGVSDTQYF. The DNA for the CDR3 is TGTGCCAGCAGTACCTATCTAGCGGGAGTATCAGATACGCAGTATTTT.

V gene TRBV19 combines with J gene TRBJ1-6; D not resolved. There are 14 residues in the CDR3. In germline, CDR1 is LNHDA, CDR2 SQIVND (reference sequence). Trimming took 6 bases from V and 8 from J, leaving 14 bases between them. DNA of the CDR3: TGTGCCAGTAGCCGGGTTAACGCGGATTCACCCCTCCACTTT. It translates to CASSRVNADSPLHF.

The rearrangement joins TRBV5-1 to TRBJ1-1; 7 bases are a match to TRBD1. Looked up from germline, CDR1 is SGHRS and CDR2 is YFSETQ. The CDR3 covers 14 residues. V trimming: 4 bases; J trimming: 1 base; junction bases outside the gene matches: 4. DNA for the CDR3: TGCGCCAGCAGCCTCCGGGACAGGAACACTGAAGCTTTCTTT. It translates to CASSLRDRNTEAFF.

This clone was seen just once. The V gene is TRBV12-5, the J gene TRBJ2-7; TRBD1 matches at 9 bases. The CDR3 loop spans 15 amino acids. The ends lost 6 bases at V and 0 bases at J; junction bases unmatched: 6. Germline V CDR1 and CDR2: LGHNT, FRNRAP. CDR3 DNA: TGTGCTAGTGGCCTCGACAGGGGGGGCTCCTACGAGCAGTACTTC. Amino acid sequence: CASGLDRGGSYEQYF. Drawing the rest from reference TRBV12-5 and TRBJ2-7, the complete variable domain is DARVTQTPRHKVTEMGQEVTMRCQPILGHNTVFWYRQTMMQGLELLAYFRNRAPLDDSGMPKDRFSAEMPDATLATLKIQPSEPRDSAVYFCASGLDRGGSYEQYFGPGTRLTVT.

The chain employs TRBV7-8 and TRBJ2-3; TRBD2 aligns across 7 bases. The CDR3 totals 16 residues. Trimming took 5 bases from V and 2 from J; bases not matched to a gene: 10. Per the germline V gene, CDR1 is SGHVS and CDR2 is FQNEAQ. CDR3 DNA sequence: TGTGCCAGCAGCCCCCGGAGTAGCGGGTCCACAGATACGCAGTATTTT. Translating gives CASSPRSSGSTDTQYF.

The J gene is TRBJ2-1, the V gene TRBV5-1; 12 bases match TRBD2. V trimming: 1 base; J trimming: 5 bases; junction bases outside the gene matches: 4. CDR3 length: 16 residues. Germline V lookup: CDR1 SGHRS, CDR2 YFSETQ. For the CDR3, the DNA is TGCGCCAGCAGCTTGACTAGCGGGAGGACACACAATGAGCAGTTCTTC. Translated: CASSLTSGRTHNEQFF.

This chain joins TRBV4-1 and TRBJ2-7; 7 nucleotides match TRBD1. The CDR3 sequence is 13 residues long. Germline V gene data show CDR1 as MGHRA and CDR2 as YSYEKL. V shed 3 bases and J 5 bases; nucleotides not matched to a gene: 4. The DNA of the CDR3 is TGCGCCAGCAGCCAGAGAGGGGGCGACGAGCAGTACTTC. Its protein product is CASSQRGGDEQYF.

The genes are TRBV7-6 and TRBJ2-7; TRBD1 might be the D (6 bases). The V gene's germline CDR1 is SGHVS and CDR2 FNYEAQ. This CDR3 spans 14 amino acids. The V end was cut by 5 bases, the J end by 2 bases, with 13 bases between. The CDR3 sequence is CASSALDRPYEQYF. CDR3 nucleotide sequence: TGTGCCAGCAGCGCACTGGACAGACCCTACGAGCAGTACTTC.

The gene calls are TRBV28 and TRBJ1-1; the match to TRBD1 covers 10 bases. Germline loops: CDR1 MDHEN, CDR2 SYDVKM. This CDR3 region has 15 residues. J lost 4 bases, V lost 2 bases, and 4 bases had no gene match. Written as DNA, the CDR3 is TGTGCCAGCAGTTTAGACAGGGGGCTTGGCACTGAAGCTTTCTTT. It codes for CASSLDRGLGTEAFF. Full variable domain (missing parts from reference TRBV28 and TRBJ1-1): DVKVTQSSRYLVKRTGEKVFLECVQDMDHENMFWYRQDPGLGLRLIYFSYDVKMKEKGDIPEGYSVSREKKERFSLILESASTNQTSMYLCASSLDRGLGTEAFFGQGTRLTVV.

The V gene is TRBV27, the J gene TRBJ1-4; the match to TRBD1 covers 8 bases. CDR3 length: 14 amino acids. CDR1 is MNHEY, CDR2 SMNVEV, per germline (reference sequence). Unmatched junction bases numbered 1, after V lost 0 bases and J lost 7 bases. In DNA form, the CDR3 reads TGTGCCAGCAGTTTATCAGGACAGGGTGAAAAACTGTTTTTT. Protein sequence: CASSLSGQGEKLFF.

The CDR3 DNA reads TGCGCCAGCAGCTGGGGGACTAGCGTGGGCCCCTACGAGCAGTACTTC. It is translated as CASSWGTSVGPYEQYF. J is TRBJ2-7 and V is TRBV5-1, with 10 bases aligning to TRBD2. This CDR3 is 16 amino acids long. The trim removed 3 bases at V and 2 bases at J, leaving 8 bases unmatched. Germline V gene data show CDR1 as SGHRS and CDR2 as YFSETQ.